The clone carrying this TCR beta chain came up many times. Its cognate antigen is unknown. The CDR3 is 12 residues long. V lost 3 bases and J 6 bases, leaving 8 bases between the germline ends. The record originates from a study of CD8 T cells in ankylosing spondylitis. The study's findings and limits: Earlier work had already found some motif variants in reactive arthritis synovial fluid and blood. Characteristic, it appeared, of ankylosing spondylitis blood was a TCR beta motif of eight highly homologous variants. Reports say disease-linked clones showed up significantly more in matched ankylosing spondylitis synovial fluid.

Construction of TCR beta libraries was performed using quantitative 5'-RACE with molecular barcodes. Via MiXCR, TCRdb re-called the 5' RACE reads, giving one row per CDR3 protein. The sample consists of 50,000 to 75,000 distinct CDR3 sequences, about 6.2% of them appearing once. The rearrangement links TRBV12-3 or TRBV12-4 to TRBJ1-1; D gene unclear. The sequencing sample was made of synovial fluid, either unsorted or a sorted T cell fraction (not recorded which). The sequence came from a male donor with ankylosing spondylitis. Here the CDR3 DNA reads TGTGCCAGCAGTTTCGGACGGCCTGAAGCTTTCTTT. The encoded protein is CASSFGRPEAFF.